This TCR beta chain was identified during a study of shared clonotypes between healthy human individuals. The overall study: Donors consisted of two women and a few men between 18 and 49.

Only in-frame clones appear in the TCRdb table, and some are missing; sequencing was by immunoSEQ multiplex PCR. This sample carries millions of clones, around nine tenths of them seen once, and the ten largest clones take over 0.12%. V lost 5 bases and J lost 11, with 16 bases in between. Per the germline V gene, CDR1 is MDHEN and CDR2 is SYDVKM. The CDR3 is 12 residues long. This chain uses TRBV28 with TRBJ2-7; no firm D call. The sample taken for sequencing was naive CD4+ T cells sorted from blood. Documented subset: CD45RA+ positively selected. The source of this sequence is a man younger than 35 in good health. The CDR3 bases are TGTGCCAGCAGTCAGGCCCCACCCCTGGAGTACTTC. This translates into CASSQAPPLEYF.